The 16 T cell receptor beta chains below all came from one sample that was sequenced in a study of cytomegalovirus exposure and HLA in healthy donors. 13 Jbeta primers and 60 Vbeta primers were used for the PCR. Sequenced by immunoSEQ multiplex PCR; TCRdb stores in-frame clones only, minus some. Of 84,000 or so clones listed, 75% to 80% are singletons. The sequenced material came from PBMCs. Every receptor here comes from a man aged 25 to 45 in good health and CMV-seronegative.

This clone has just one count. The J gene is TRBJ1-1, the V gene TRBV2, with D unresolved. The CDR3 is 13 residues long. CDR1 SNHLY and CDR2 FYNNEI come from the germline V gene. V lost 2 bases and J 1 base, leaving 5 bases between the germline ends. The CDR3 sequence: CASSELPNTEAFF. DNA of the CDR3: TGTGCCAGCAGTGAACTTCCGAACACTGAAGCTTTCTTT. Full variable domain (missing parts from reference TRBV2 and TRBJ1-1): EPEVTQTPSHQVTQMGQEVILRCVPISNHLYFYWYRQILGQKVEFLVSFYNNEISEKSEIFDDQFSVERPDGSNFTLKIRSTKLEDSAMYFCASSELPNTEAFFGQGTRLTVV.

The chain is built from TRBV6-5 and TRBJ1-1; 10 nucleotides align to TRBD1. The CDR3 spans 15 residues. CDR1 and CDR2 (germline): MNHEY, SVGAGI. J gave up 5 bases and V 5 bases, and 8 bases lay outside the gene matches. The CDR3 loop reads CASSAYLDRGTEAFF. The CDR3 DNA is TGTGCCAGCAGTGCGTACTTGGACAGGGGGACTGAAGCTTTCTTT.

CDR3 region: CASSLSVGAWQPQHF. In DNA form, the CDR3 reads TGTGCCAGCAGTTTATCGGTGGGGGCATGGCAGCCCCAGCATTTT. The gene calls are TRBV27 and TRBJ1-5, with a weak D call TRBD1 (6 bases). This CDR3 spans 15 amino acids. Germline CDR1 is MNHEY and CDR2 is SMNVEV (reference sequence). V lost 0 bases and J 7 bases, leaving 13 bases between the germline ends.

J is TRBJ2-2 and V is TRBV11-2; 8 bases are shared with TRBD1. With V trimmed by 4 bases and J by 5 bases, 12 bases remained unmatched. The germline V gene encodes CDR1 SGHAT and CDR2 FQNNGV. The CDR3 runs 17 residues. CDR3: CASSSIQKDRATGELFF. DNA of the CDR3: TGTGCCAGCAGCTCGATACAGAAGGACAGGGCAACCGGGGAGCTGTTTTTT.

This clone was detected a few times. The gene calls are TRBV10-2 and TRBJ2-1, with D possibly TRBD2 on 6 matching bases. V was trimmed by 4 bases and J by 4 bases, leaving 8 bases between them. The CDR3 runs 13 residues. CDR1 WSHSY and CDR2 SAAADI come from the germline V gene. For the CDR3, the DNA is TGCGCCAGCAGTGCCGGGAGATACAATGAGCAGTTCTTC. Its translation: CASSAGRYNEQFF.

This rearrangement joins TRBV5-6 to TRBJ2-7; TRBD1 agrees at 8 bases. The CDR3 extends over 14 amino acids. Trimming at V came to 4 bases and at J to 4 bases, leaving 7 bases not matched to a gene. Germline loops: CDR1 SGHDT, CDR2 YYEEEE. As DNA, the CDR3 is TGTGCCAGCAGCCCCTCCAGGGGGCGGTACGAGCAGTACTTC. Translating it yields CASSPSRGRYEQYF. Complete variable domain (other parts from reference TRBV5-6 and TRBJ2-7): DAGVTQSPTHLIKTRGQQVTLRCSPKSGHDTVSWYQQALGQGPQFIFQYYEEEERQRGNFPDRFSGHQFPNYSSELNVNALLLGDSALYLCASSPSRGRYEQYFGPGTRLTVT.

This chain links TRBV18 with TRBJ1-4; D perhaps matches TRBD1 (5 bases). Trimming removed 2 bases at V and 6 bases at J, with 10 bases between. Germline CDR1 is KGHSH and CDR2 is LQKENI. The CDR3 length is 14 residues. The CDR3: CASSPGGSDEKLFF. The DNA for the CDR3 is TGTGCCAGCTCACCAGGGGGGTCAGATGAAAAACTGTTTTTT.

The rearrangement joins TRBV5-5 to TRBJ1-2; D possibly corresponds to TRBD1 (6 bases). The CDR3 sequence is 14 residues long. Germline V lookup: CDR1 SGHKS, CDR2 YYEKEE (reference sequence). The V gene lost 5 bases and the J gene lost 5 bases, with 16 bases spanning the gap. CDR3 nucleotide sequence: TGTGCCAGCAGTACGAGGACAGAATCATATGGCTACACCTTC. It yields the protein CASSTRTESYGYTF.

CDR3 amino acids: CASRDRYSYNEQFF. CDR3 DNA: TGTGCCAGCAGGGACAGATACTCCTACAATGAGCAGTTCTTC. This rearrangement joins TRBV6-6 to TRBJ2-1; D may be TRBD1 (6 bases). This CDR3 spans 14 amino acids. V lost 6 bases and J lost 0, with 9 bases in between. CDR1 and CDR2 from the germline V gene are MNHNY and SVGAGI (reference sequence).

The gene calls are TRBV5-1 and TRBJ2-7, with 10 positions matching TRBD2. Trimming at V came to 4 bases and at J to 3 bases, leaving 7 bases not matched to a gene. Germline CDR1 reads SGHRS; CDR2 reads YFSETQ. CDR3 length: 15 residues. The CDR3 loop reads CASSLKLAGFYEQYF. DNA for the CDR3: TGCGCCAGCAGCCTTAAACTAGCGGGATTCTACGAGCAGTACTTC.

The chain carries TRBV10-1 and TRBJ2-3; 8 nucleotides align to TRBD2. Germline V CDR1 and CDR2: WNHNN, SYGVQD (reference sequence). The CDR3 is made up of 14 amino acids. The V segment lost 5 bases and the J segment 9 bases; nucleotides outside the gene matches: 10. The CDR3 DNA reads TGCGCCAGCAGTCCCGGGAGGAGCGGGAGAACGCAGTATTTT. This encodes CASSPGRSGRTQYF.

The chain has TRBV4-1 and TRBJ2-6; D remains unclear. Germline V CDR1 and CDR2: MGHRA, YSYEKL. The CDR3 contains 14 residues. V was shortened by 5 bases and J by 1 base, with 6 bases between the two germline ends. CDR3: CASSRDSGANVLTF. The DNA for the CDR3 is TGCGCCAGCAGCAGAGATTCTGGGGCCAACGTCCTGACTTTC.

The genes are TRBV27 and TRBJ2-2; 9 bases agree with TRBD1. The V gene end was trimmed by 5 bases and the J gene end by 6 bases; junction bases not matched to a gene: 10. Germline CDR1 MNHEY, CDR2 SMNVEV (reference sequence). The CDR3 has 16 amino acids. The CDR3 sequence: CASSRPGTGKSGELFF. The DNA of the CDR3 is TGTGCCAGCAGTAGACCCGGGACAGGGAAGTCCGGGGAGCTGTTTTTT.

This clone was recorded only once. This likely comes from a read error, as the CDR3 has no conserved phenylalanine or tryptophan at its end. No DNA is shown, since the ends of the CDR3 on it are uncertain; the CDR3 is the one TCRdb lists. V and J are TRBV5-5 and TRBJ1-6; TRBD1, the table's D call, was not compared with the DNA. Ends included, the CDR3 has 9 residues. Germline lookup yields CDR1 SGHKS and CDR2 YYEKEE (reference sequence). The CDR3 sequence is CASRQVRYV.

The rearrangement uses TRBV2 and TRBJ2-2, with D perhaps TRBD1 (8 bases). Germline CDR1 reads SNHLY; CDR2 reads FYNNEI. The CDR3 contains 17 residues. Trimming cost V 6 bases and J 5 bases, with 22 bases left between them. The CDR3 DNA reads TGTGCCAGCAGGGGAGGGGGAGGACAGGGCCGAACCGGGGAGCTGTTTTTT. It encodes CASRGGGGQGRTGELFF.

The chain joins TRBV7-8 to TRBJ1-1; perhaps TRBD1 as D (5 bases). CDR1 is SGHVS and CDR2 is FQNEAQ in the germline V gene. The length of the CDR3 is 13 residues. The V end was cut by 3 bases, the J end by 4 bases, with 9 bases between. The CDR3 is CASSLGGGTEAFF. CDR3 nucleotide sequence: TGTGCCAGCAGCTTGGGCGGGGGCACTGAAGCTTTCTTT.